This T cell receptor (beta chain) was captured by sequencing in a study of CD8 T cells in ankylosing spondylitis. Study outcomes and limitations: Ankylosing spondylitis blood seemed to carry a telltale TCR beta motif made of fewer than 10 highly homologous variants.

Comment on this clonotype: Its antigen is undetermined.

TCRdb itself ran the 5' RACE reads through MiXCR, one entry per CDR3 protein. The sample records around 490,000 distinct CDR3 sequences, about 5.4% being singletons. CDR3 length: 13 amino acids. Trimming cost V 4 bases and J 4 bases, with 11 bases left between them. The germline V gene has CDR1 SQVTM and CDR2 ANQGSEA. The sequenced sample was blood, either unsorted or a sorted T cell fraction (not recorded which). This rearrangement joins TRBV29-1 to TRBJ2-1; D perhaps matches TRBD1 (6 bases). The origin of this receptor is a male donor with ankylosing spondylitis. CDR3 amino acids: CSVGGRGYNEQFF. Written as DNA, the CDR3 is TGCAGCGTTGGGGGCAGGGGATACAATGAGCAGTTCTTC.